This T cell receptor (beta chain) is drawn from a study of cytomegalovirus exposure and HLA in healthy donors. Background on the study: The Caucasian-associated ancestry cluster held about 80% of more than 350 genotyped donors.

Germline V lookup: CDR1 KGHSH, CDR2 LQKENI. V lost 3 bases to trimming and J lost 2 bases; unmatched junction nucleotides: 8. The CDR3 runs 16 residues. Concerning this clone: Antigen specificity is unknown.

Healthy bone marrow donors made up the cohort. Findings of the study overall: Roughly even sequencing depth across donors was the assumption behind the presence/absence analyses. Common viral pathogens (according to a later analysis) appeared linked to several of the most significant clusters.

PCR primers comprised 60 Vbeta and 13 Jbeta primers. Sequencing was performed with immunoSEQ multiplex PCR; in TCRdb, only in-frame clones are kept and a portion is missing. The sample has approximately 140,000 clones, roughly four fifths seen once. Material: PBMCs. V usage is TRBV18 and J usage is TRBJ2-5, with TRBD2 matching over 8 bases. The receptor comes from a woman aged 60 to 75 in good health and CMV-seronegative. The CDR3 region is CASSPTAGVRQETQYF. The CDR3 nucleotides are TGTGCCAGCTCACCGACAGCGGGAGTAAGGCAAGAGACCCAGTACTTC.